Below, 27 T cell receptor beta chains from the same sample are listed, as sequenced in a study of OX40 agonist ivuxolimab in advanced cancers. Library preparation was by the immunoSEQ multiplex PCR assay. The immuneACCESS repertoire file appears here via TCRdb, limited to in-frame rearrangements. These files lack a portion of the clones; in checked studies, under half of the deficit traces to unresolved V genes, and the cause of the others is not known. The sample table holds 65,000 to 90,000 clones, of which approximately 90% were seen once. The ten top clones hold approximately 11% of the sample. The sample consisted of CD4+ or CD8+ T cells sorted from blood, taken in a trial of the OX40 agonist ivuxolimab. The receptors were sampled from an adult with an advanced solid tumor such as melanoma, head and neck, liver or kidney cancer.

J is TRBJ2-7 and V is TRBV7-9; 13 bases agree with TRBD2. CDR1 and CDR2 (germline): SEHNR, FQNEAQ (reference sequence). Trimming at V came to 10 bases and at J to 6 bases, leaving 6 bases not matched to a gene. The length of the CDR3 is 13 residues. CDR3 sequence: CATTSGGAPEQYF. The CDR3 DNA is TGTGCCACCACTAGCGGGGGGGCTCCCGAGCAGTACTTC.

The genes are TRBV19 and TRBJ2-1; D is perhaps TRBD2 (5 bases). V was trimmed by 3 bases and J by 0 bases, leaving 6 bases between them. This CDR3 spans 14 amino acids. In germline, CDR1 is LNHDA, CDR2 SQIVND (reference sequence). CDR3 in DNA: TGTGCCAGTAGTATTGGGAGCTCCTACAATGAGCAGTTCTTC. Amino acid sequence: CASSIGSSYNEQFF.

The chain employs TRBV15 and TRBJ2-1; D possibly matches TRBD1 or TRBD2 (6 bases each). The CDR3 is 16 residues long. Per germline, CDR1 LNHNV and CDR2 YYDKDF (reference sequence). Deletions cut 8 bases from V and 0 bases from J, with 17 bases between. The CDR3 reads CATRLRGGGSYNEQFF. The CDR3 DNA reads as TGTGCCACCCGACTGAGAGGGGGAGGCTCCTACAATGAGCAGTTCTTC.

The chain recombines TRBV9 with TRBJ1-4; TRBD1 might be the D (5 bases). With 3 bases removed from V and 2 bases from J, the gap between germline ends came to 8 bases. The length of the CDR3 is 14 residues. The germline V gene has CDR1 SGDLS and CDR2 YYNGEE. The CDR3 here is CASSATVTNEKLFF. The CDR3 nucleotides are TGTGCCAGCAGCGCGACAGTGACTAATGAAAAACTGTTTTTT.

The CDR3 sequence is CASGDRNTDTQYF. The CDR3 bases are TGTGCCAGCGGGGACAGGAACACAGATACGCAGTATTTT. The chain uses TRBV6-4 and TRBJ2-3; 8 bases are a match to TRBD1. The CDR3 runs to 13 residues. CDR1 and CDR2 (germline): MRHNA, SNTAGT. Trimming removed 8 bases from V and 2 bases from J; junction bases left unmatched: 3.

This rearrangement joins TRBV5-4 to TRBJ2-3; D possibly corresponds to TRBD2 (6 bases). The CDR3 spans 12 residues. Germline CDR1 reads SGHNT; CDR2 reads YYREEE (reference sequence). Trimming cost V 4 bases and J 10 bases, with 13 bases left between them. The CDR3 sequence: CASSLGGEAQYF. CDR3 nucleotides: TGTGCCAGCAGCCTGGGGGGTGAAGCGCAGTATTTT.

The rearrangement uses TRBV10-1 and TRBJ2-7, with D perhaps given as TRBD1 or TRBD2 (5 bases each). Trimming left V 8 bases short and J 1 base short, with 15 bases between. The CDR3 spans 14 residues. Germline CDR1 is WNHNN and CDR2 is SYGVQD (reference sequence). The CDR3 nucleotides are TGCGCCAGCCAAGACAGCCGCGGGTCCTACGAGCAGTACTTC. Protein sequence: CASQDSRGSYEQYF.

J is TRBJ2-1 and V is TRBV7-3, with a possible D match to TRBD1 (6 bases). Per the germline V gene, CDR1 is SGHTA and CDR2 is FQGTGA. V lost 5 bases and J 9 bases, leaving 11 bases between the germline ends. CDR3 length: 12 amino acids. The CDR3 loop reads CASSPVGGEQFF. CDR3 in DNA: TGTGCCAGCAGCCCGGTAGGGGGTGAGCAGTTCTTC.

The CDR3 reads CASSFSGMMNTEAFF. For the CDR3, the DNA is TGTGCCAGCAGTTTTTCGGGGATGATGAACACTGAAGCTTTCTTT. The chain combines TRBV28 with TRBJ1-1; no clear D gene. V was shortened by 3 bases and J by 0 bases, with 11 bases between the two germline ends. Germline loops: CDR1 MDHEN, CDR2 SYDVKM. The CDR3 loop spans 15 amino acids.

The V gene is TRBV7-6, the J gene TRBJ2-1; no firm D call. Germline values: CDR1 SGHVS, CDR2 FNYEAQ. The CDR3 extends over 12 amino acids. V was pared by 2 bases and J by 6 bases, with 5 bases between. Written as DNA, the CDR3 is TGTGCCAGCAGCTTATCAGGCAATGAGCAGTTCTTC. It yields the protein CASSLSGNEQFF.

The CDR3 region is CASSVGAGNSYEQYF. The CDR3 bases are TGTGCCAGCAGCGTAGGGGCAGGGAACTCCTACGAGCAGTACTTC. The V gene is TRBV9, the J gene TRBJ2-7; D might be TRBD1 (5 bases). The CDR3 length is 15 residues. Germline V gene sequence: CDR1 SGDLS, CDR2 YYNGEE. V was trimmed by 0 bases and J by 0 bases, leaving 10 bases between them.

The chain recombines TRBV28 with TRBJ2-7; TRBD1 matches at 7 bases. The J segment lost 7 bases and the V segment lost 3 bases, leaving 6 bases of the junction unmatched. The CDR3 consists of 13 residues. CDR1 MDHEN and CDR2 SYDVKM come from the germline V gene. The DNA for the CDR3 is TGTGCCAGCAGTTTGACAGGGCAAATGGAGCAGTACTTC. Its protein product is CASSLTGQMEQYF.

The rearrangement links TRBV27 to TRBJ1-1, with D perhaps TRBD1 (6 bases). Trimming left V 6 bases short and J 4 bases short, with 15 bases between. Looked up from germline, CDR1 is MNHEY and CDR2 is SMNVEV (reference sequence). This CDR3 has 14 amino acids. The CDR3, as DNA: TGTGCCAGCAGCCTGAAGGGGGTGTTCACTGAAGCTTTCTTT. Translation: CASSLKGVFTEAFF.

The gene calls are TRBV6-1 and TRBJ1-5; no clear D. Trimming cost V 6 bases and J 0 bases, with 9 bases left between them. Germline V CDR1 and CDR2: MNHNS, SASEGT. The CDR3 spans 14 residues. CDR3 sequence (DNA): TGTGCCAGCAGAGCAACAGATAGCAATCAGCCCCAGCATTTT. Translating it yields CASRATDSNQPQHF.

The chain carries TRBV6-1 and TRBJ1-2; unclear D gene. The CDR3 sequence is 11 residues long. V lost 4 bases and J 8 bases, leaving 8 bases between the germline ends. Germline V gene sequence: CDR1 MNHNS, CDR2 SASEGT. CDR3 residues: CASSAGSGYTF. DNA for the CDR3: TGTGCCAGCAGTGCTGGCTCCGGCTACACCTTC.

V is TRBV11-2 and J is TRBJ1-2; possibly TRBD1 for D (5 bases). Germline CDR1 and CDR2: SGHAT and FQNNGV. The CDR3 has 16 residues. With 5 bases removed from V and 0 bases from J, the gap between germline ends came to 16 bases. In DNA form, the CDR3 reads TGTGCCAGCAGCCCGACTATGGGGGGAGCTAACTATGGCTACACCTTC. Its protein product is CASSPTMGGANYGYTF.

As DNA, the CDR3 is TGTGCCAGCAGCTTGAAAGGGGTTGGTCAAGAGACCCAGTACTTC. Amino acids: CASSLKGVGQETQYF. V gene TRBV5-4 combines with J gene TRBJ2-5, with D possibly being TRBD1 (5 bases). With 1 base removed from V and 2 bases from J, the gap between germline ends came to 12 bases. Germline values: CDR1 SGHNT, CDR2 YYREEE (reference sequence). The CDR3 consists of 15 residues.

The V gene is TRBV30, the J gene TRBJ2-3, with D tentatively TRBD1 or TRBD2 (5 bases each). V lost 1 base to trimming and J lost 3 bases, with 14 bases between them. The CDR3 is made up of 15 amino acids. Germline V lookup: CDR1 GTSNPN, CDR2 SVGIG (reference sequence). CDR3 region: CAWSEGSTSTDTQYF. The CDR3 nucleotides read TGTGCCTGGAGTGAGGGGAGCACTTCTACAGATACGCAGTATTTT.

V is TRBV5-1 and J is TRBJ2-5, with D perhaps TRBD1 or TRBD2 (6 bases each). The CDR3 has 16 amino acids. CDR1 and CDR2 from the germline V gene are SGHRS and YFSETQ. V shed 0 bases and J shed 1 base, with 13 bases lying between them. Here the CDR3 reads CASSLVLGGGQETQYF. The CDR3 DNA is TGCGCCAGCAGCTTGGTGCTAGGAGGGGGCCAAGAGACCCAGTACTTC. The full variable domain, its missing parts supplied by reference TRBV5-1 and TRBJ2-5, is KAGVTQTPRYLIKTRGQQVTLSCSPISGHRSVSWYQQTPGQGLQFLFEYFSETQRNKGNFPGRFSGRQFSNSRSEMNVSTLELGDSALYLCASSLVLGGGQETQYFGPGTRLLVL.

The V gene is TRBV9, the J gene TRBJ2-3, with D maybe TRBD1 (5 bases). The V gene's germline CDR1 is SGDLS and CDR2 YYNGEE. The length of the CDR3 is 16 residues. Trimming took off 0 bases at V and 2 bases at J, with 13 bases between the two ends. CDR3 DNA: TGTGCCAGCAGCGTAGATGGGGCTGGGGACACAGATACGCAGTATTTT. Its translation: CASSVDGAGDTDTQYF.

This chain links TRBV5-1 with TRBJ2-3; 8 bases fit TRBD2. CDR3 length equals 18 residues. Per germline, CDR1 SGHRS and CDR2 YFSETQ. V lost 3 bases, J lost 1 base, and 13 bases stayed unmatched. CDR3 coding DNA: TGCGCCAGCAGCTCGGCGGTTGGGACTAGTTGGGGCACAGATACGCAGTATTTT. Protein product: CASSSAVGTSWGTDTQYF.

V is TRBV27 and J is TRBJ2-7; 7 positions agree with TRBD2. This CDR3 is built from 13 residues. Germline V gene data show CDR1 as MNHEY and CDR2 as SMNVEV (reference sequence). Germline trimming cut 7 bases from V and 5 bases from J; bases unmatched to any gene: 8. CDR3 coding DNA: TGTGCCAGCACCCTCGGCGGGAGCAACGAGCAGTACTTC. Translated: CASTLGGSNEQYF.

The chain carries TRBV7-9 and TRBJ1-1; D is unresolved. The CDR3 loop spans 12 amino acids. Germline V CDR1 and CDR2: SEHNR, FQNEAQ (reference sequence). Trimming removed 2 bases at V and 6 bases at J, with 7 bases between. The CDR3 loop is CASSLIIAEAFF. The CDR3, as DNA: TGTGCCAGCAGCTTAATTATCGCTGAAGCTTTCTTT.

The V call is TRBV19, the J call TRBJ2-7; possibly TRBD1 for D (5 bases). Germline CDR1 is LNHDA and CDR2 is SQIVND (reference sequence). The CDR3 has 13 amino acids. With 5 bases removed from V and 2 bases from J, the gap between germline ends came to 10 bases. CDR3 coding DNA: TGTGCCAGTAGTGTCACAGGAGCCTACGAGCAGTACTTC. Protein sequence: CASSVTGAYEQYF.

This clone was observed once. The CDR3 region is CASNSRTSGDANTGELFF. As DNA, the CDR3 is TGTGCCAGTAACTCCCGGACTAGCGGGGACGCGAACACCGGGGAGCTGTTTTTT. The chain combines TRBV19 with TRBJ2-2, with 12 bases matching TRBD2. Germline assignment: CDR1 LNHDA and CDR2 SQIVND (reference sequence). V lost 7 bases and J lost 0; bases outside the gene matches: 9. This CDR3 region has 18 residues.

The chain employs TRBV11-2 and TRBJ1-5; D is unclear. Trimming removed 1 base at V and 4 bases at J, with 5 bases between. This CDR3 spans 13 amino acids. Germline assignment: CDR1 SGHAT and CDR2 FQNNGV. The CDR3 sequence is CASSLAENQPQHF. The CDR3 bases are TGTGCCAGCAGCTTAGCAGAAAATCAGCCCCAGCATTTT.

The chain has TRBV14 and TRBJ2-7; D unclear. The CDR3 loop spans 13 amino acids. V dropped 4 bases and J dropped 7 bases, with 14 bases sitting between them. Germline CDR1 and CDR2: SGHDN and FVKESK. The CDR3 coding sequence is TGTGCCAGCAGCCCGTTTGTTACCTGGGAGCAGTACTTC. This encodes CASSPFVTWEQYF. Combining the CDR3 with reference TRBV14 and TRBJ2-7 gives the whole variable domain EAGVTQFPSHSVIEKGQTVTLRCDPISGHDNLYWYRRVMGKEIKFLLHFVKESKQDESGMPNNRFLAERTGGTYSTLKVQPAELEDSGVYFCASSPFVTWEQYFGPGTRLTVT.